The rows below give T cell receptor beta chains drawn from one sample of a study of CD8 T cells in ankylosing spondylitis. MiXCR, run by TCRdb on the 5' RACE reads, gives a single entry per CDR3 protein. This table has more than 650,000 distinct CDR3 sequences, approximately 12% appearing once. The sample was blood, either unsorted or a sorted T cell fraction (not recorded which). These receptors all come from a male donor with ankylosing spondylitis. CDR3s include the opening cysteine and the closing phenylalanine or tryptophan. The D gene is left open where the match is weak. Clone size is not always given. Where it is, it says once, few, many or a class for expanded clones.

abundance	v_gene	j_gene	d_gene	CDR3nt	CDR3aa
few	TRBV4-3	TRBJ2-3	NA	TGCGCCAGCAGCCAGAGGGAGTCCTTGGCGCAGTATTTT	CASSQRESLAQYF
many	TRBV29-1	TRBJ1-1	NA	TGCAGCGTTGCGTGGATTGGACGGGGCACTGAAGCTTTCTTT	CSVAWIGRGTEAFF
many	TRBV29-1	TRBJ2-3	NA	TGCAGCGCTTTGTTGCCTGGCACAGATACGCAGTATTTT	CSALLPGTDTQYF
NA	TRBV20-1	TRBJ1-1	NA	TGCAGTGCTAGAAGGACAGCAAGTATGAACACTGAAGCTTTCTTT	CSARRTASMNTEAFF
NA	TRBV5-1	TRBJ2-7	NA	TGCGCCAGCAGCACAGAACAATTAAGCCGGGACATTCCCTACGAGCAGTACTTC	CASSTEQLSRDIPYEQYF
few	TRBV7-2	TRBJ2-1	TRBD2	TGTGCCAGCAGCTTAGTCGGTCGGGGAGCGGGAGGCCCCCAGTTCTTC	CASSLVGRGAGGPQFF
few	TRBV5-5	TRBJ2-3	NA	TGTGCCAGCAGCTTAACGGTGCCTAGCACAGATACGCAGTATTTT	CASSLTVPSTDTQYF
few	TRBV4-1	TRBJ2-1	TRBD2	TGCGCCAGCAGCCAAGTAGCGGGAGGGAGTGAGCAGTTCTTC	CASSQVAGGSEQFF
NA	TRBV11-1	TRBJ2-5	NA	TGTGCCAGCAGCTTTCCGGGGGTAGAGACCCAGTACTTC	CASSFPGVETQYF
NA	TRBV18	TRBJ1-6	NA	TGTGCCAGCTCGCCCCGGGAGCAGGATTCACCCCTCCACTTT	CASSPREQDSPLHF
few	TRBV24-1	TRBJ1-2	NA	TGTGCCACCACACGGCCTAACTATGGCTACACCTTC	CATTRPNYGYTF
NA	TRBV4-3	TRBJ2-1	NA	TGCGCGAGCAGCCAAGCCCCTAGGGATGAGCAGTTCTTC	CASSQAPRDEQFF
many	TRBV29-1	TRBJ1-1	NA	TGCAGCGTTGAAGGGTTCAACACTGAAGCTTTCTTT	CSVEGFNTEAFF
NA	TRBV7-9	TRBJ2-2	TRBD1	TGTGCCAGCCGCCTCGGGGACAGGAACACCGGGGAGCTGTTTTTT	CASRLGDRNTGELFF
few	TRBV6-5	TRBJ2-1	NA	TGTGCCAGCATGGGGTACAATGAGCAGTTCTTC	CASMGYNEQFF
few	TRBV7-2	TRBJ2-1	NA	TGTGCCAGCAGCCAGGGACTCCCCCCTGATGAGCAGTTCTTC	CASSQGLPPDEQFF
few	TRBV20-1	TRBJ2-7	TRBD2	TGCAGTGCTACCGTACTAGCGGACTACGAGCAGTACTTC	CSATVLADYEQYF
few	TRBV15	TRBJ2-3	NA	TGTGCCACCAACTGGGGGGGCGACACAGATACGCAGTATTTT	CATNWGGDTDTQYF
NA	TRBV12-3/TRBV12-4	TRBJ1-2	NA	TGTGCCAGCACCGGACAGTATGGCTACACCTTC	CASTGQYGYTF
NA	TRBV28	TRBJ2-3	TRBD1	TGTGCCAGCAACGACAGGGTGCCAGATACGCAGTATTTT	CASNDRVPDTQYF
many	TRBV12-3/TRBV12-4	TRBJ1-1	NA	TGTGCCAGCAGCTTGCAACTGAACACTGAAGCTTTCTTT	CASSLQLNTEAFF
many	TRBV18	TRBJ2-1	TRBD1	TGTGCCAGCTCACAAACCCTTCTTCGGACAGGGCTCAACAATGAGCAGTTCTTC	CASSQTLLRTGLNNEQFF
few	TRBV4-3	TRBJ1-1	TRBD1	TGCGCCAGCAGACCAGACAGGGGTAGTACTGAAGCTTTCTTT	CASRPDRGSTEAFF
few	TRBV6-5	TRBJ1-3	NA	TGTGCCAGCAGCTACACAGGGATCGGAAACACCATATATTTT	CASSYTGIGNTIYF
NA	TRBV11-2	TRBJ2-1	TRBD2	TGTGCCAGCAGCTTAGTTGGGACTAGCGGGAGTGGTGAGCAGTTCTTC	CASSLVGTSGSGEQFF
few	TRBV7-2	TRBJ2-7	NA	TGTGCCAGCAGCTTTTCTAGTAGCTACGAGCAGTACTTC	CASSFSSSYEQYF
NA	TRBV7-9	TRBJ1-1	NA	TGTGCCAGCAGCCAGACCCCAGGGAACACTGAAGCTTTCTTT	CASSQTPGNTEAFF
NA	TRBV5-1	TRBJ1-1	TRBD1	TGCGCCAGCAGCTTTGGGGACAGGGGAGAAGCTTTCTTT	CASSFGDRGEAFF
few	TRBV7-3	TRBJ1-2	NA	TGTGCCAGCAGCTTAAGAGGCACCTCGCGGGCTGGCTACACCTTC	CASSLRGTSRAGYTF
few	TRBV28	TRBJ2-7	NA	TGTGCCAGCAGGCAGGCGAACCACGAGCAGTACTTC	CASRQANHEQYF
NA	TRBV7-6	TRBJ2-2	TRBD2	TGTGCCAGCAGCTTAGCTATAAGCGGGGGGAACACCGGGGAGCTGTTTTTT	CASSLAISGGNTGELFF
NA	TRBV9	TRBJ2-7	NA	TGTGCCAGCAGCGTAGGATTGGGGCCTCTCGGGTACGAGCAGTACTTC	CASSVGLGPLGYEQYF
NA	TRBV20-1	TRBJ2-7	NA	TGCAGTGCTACCAGGACTGGTGTTGAGCAGTACTTC	CSATRTGVEQYF
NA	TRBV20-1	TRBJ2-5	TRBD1	TGCAGTGCGGGACAGGGGGATTTGCAGACCCAGTACTTC	CSAGQGDLQTQYF
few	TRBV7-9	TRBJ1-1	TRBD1	TGTGCCAGCAGCTTCCCGCGACAGGGGGGCACTGAAGCTTTCTTT	CASSFPRQGGTEAFF
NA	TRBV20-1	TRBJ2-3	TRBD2	TGCAGTGCTACTAGGGGAGGGGATACGCAGTATTTT	CSATRGGDTQYF
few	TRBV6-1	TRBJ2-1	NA	TGTGCCAGCAGTGCAGGACAAGGGAGATACAATGAGCAGTTCTTC	CASSAGQGRYNEQFF
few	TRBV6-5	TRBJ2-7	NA	TGTGCCAGCAGTTATCGGGGGCGTACAATTAGCGCCTACGAGCAGTACTTC	CASSYRGRTISAYEQYF
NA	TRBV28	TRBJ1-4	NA	TGTGCCAGCAGTCTAAGGGGGTGGGCAACTAATGAAAAACTGTTTTTT	CASSLRGWATNEKLFF
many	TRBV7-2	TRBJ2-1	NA	TGTGCCAGCCTGGAGCCGTACAATGAGCAGTTCTTC	CASLEPYNEQFF
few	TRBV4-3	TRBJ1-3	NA	TGCGCCAGCAGGGGACAAACATCTGGAAACACCATATATTTT	CASRGQTSGNTIYF
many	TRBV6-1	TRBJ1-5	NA	TGTGCCAGCAGTGAATATCCCGCACTAGGGCAGCATTTT	CASSEYPALGQHF
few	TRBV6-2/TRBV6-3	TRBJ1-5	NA	TGTGCCAGCACCACCGGGAATCAGCCCCAGCATTTT	CASTTGNQPQHF
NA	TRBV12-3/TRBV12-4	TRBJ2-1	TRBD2	TGTGCCAGCAGTCTTTGGCGAGCGGGAGACGAAGAGCAGTTCTTC	CASSLWRAGDEEQFF
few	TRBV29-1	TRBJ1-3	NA	TGCAGCGTTGAATTGGGGCCTGGAAACACCATATATTTT	CSVELGPGNTIYF
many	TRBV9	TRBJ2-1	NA	TGTGCCAGCAGCCTCGCGGGGTCGAATGAGCAGTTCTTC	CASSLAGSNEQFF
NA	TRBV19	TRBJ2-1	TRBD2	TGTGCCAGTAGTACCCGGAGCGGGAGGGCCTCCTACAATGAGCAGTTCTTC	CASSTRSGRASYNEQFF
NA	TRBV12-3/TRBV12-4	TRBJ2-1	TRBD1	TGTGCCAGCAGTTCGACAGGGGTATCGTACAATGAGCAGTTCTTC	CASSSTGVSYNEQFF
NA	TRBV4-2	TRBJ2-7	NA	TGTGCCAGCAGCCAAGCGATAGGGGACCTTTCCTACGAGCAGTACTTC	CASSQAIGDLSYEQYF
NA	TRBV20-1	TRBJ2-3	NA	TGCAGTGCCAGAGGTTGGGCGGGGACAGATACGCAGTATTTT	CSARGWAGTDTQYF
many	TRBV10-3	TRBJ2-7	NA	TGTGCCATCAAAGATAGAAACGAGTACGAGCAGTACTTC	CAIKDRNEYEQYF
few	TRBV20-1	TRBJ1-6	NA	TGCAGTGCTAGAGACCGGTGGTCACCCCTCCACTTT	CSARDRWSPLHF
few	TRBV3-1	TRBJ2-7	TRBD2	TGTGCCAGCAGCCAAGGTCCCTTAGTAGCGGGGATTTCCTACGAGCAGTACTTC	CASSQGPLVAGISYEQYF
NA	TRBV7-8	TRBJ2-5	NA	TGTGCCAGCAGCCATCCGCGCGGGGTAGCCCAAGAGACCCAGTACTTC	CASSHPRGVAQETQYF